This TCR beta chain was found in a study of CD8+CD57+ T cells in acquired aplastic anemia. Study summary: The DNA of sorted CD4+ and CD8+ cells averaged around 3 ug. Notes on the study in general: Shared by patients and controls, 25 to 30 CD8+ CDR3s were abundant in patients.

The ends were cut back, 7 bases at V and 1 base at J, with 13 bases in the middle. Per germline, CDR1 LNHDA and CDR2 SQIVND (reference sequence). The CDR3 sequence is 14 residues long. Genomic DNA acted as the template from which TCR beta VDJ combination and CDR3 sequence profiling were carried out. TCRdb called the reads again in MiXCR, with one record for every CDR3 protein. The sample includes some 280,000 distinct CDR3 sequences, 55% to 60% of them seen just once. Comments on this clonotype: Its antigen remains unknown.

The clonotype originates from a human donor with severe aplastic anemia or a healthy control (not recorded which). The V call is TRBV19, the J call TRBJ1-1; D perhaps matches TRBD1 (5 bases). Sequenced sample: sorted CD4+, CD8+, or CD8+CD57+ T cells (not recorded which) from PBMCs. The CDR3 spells CASKGVYGNTEAFF. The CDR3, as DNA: TGTGCCAGTAAAGGGGTTTATGGGAACACTGAAGCTTTCTTT.